These 14 T cell receptor beta chains originate from one sample sequenced in a study of T cell changes during pregnancy in multiple sclerosis. Data came from immunoSEQ multiplex PCR; TCRdb stores just in-frame clones and leaves some out. The sample gives around 48,000 clones, 88% of which show up once; 0.95% to 1.5% is in the top ten. The sequencing here drew on CD4+ T cells from peripheral blood mononuclear cells, taken in the second trimester of pregnancy. All receptors derive from a female donor with multiple sclerosis, enrolled in a pregnancy study.

The CDR3 DNA reads as TGTGCCTGGAGCGTGGGTAGCGGAATACCCTACGAGCAGTACTTC. The encoded protein is CAWSVGSGIPYEQYF. The V gene is TRBV30, the J gene TRBJ2-7; D might be TRBD2 (6 bases). The germline CDR1 and CDR2 sequences are GTSNPN and SVGIG (reference sequence). V was cut by 3 bases and J by 2 bases, with 17 bases left in between. This CDR3 comprises 15 residues.

The J gene is TRBJ2-2, the V gene TRBV9; TRBD2 might be the D (6 bases). This CDR3 is 15 amino acids long. Trimming shortened V by 4 bases and J by 4 bases, and 14 bases separated the two germline ends. The germline V gene has CDR1 SGDLS and CDR2 YYNGEE. CDR3 nucleotides: TGTGCCAGCAGCCCCTATGGGGGGAGCACCGGGGAGCTGTTTTTT. Encoded protein: CASSPYGGSTGELFF.

The count of this clone is one. This CDR3 fails to terminate in the conserved phenylalanine or tryptophan, so it likely reflects a read error. J is TRBJ2-7 and V is TRBV4-1; 10 positions match TRBD2. The CDR3 covers 14 residues. V trimming: 6 bases; J trimming: 2 bases; junction bases outside the gene matches: 4. The germline gives CDR1 MGHRA, CDR2 YSYEKL. In DNA form, the CDR3 reads TGCGCCAGCAGACCTACTAGCGGGACCTACGAGCAGTACCTC. This encodes CASRPTSGTYEQYL.

This chain joins TRBV5-6 and TRBJ1-2; no clear D gene. V lost 0 bases, J lost 6 bases, and 12 bases lay in between. The germline V gene has CDR1 SGHDT and CDR2 YYEEEE. The CDR3 extends over 14 amino acids. For the CDR3, the DNA is TGTGCCAGCAGCTTGGACTCCCGAGTCGATGGCTACACCTTC. Translation gives CASSLDSRVDGYTF.

This clone has a single count. This chain joins TRBV6-1 and TRBJ2-3, with 7 bases aligning to TRBD1. CDR1 and CDR2 (germline): MNHNS, SASEGT. This CDR3 contains 15 residues. J gave up 4 bases and V 4 bases, and 8 bases lay outside the gene matches. The CDR3 sequence: CASSGLGQGADTQYF. CDR3 bases: TGTGCCAGCAGTGGGTTGGGGCAGGGGGCAGATACGCAGTATTTT.

The rearrangement links TRBV6-1 to TRBJ2-5; unclear D gene. The V gene lost 4 bases and the J gene lost 1 base, with 10 bases spanning the gap. Per the germline V gene, CDR1 is MNHNS and CDR2 is SASEGT. CDR3 length: 14 residues. CDR3 residues: CASSGHRPQETQYF. CDR3 bases: TGTGCCAGCAGTGGTCACAGACCCCAAGAGACCCAGTACTTC.

This chain connects TRBV7-3 to TRBJ1-2; D ambiguous. V was cut by 4 bases and J by 10 bases, with 13 bases left in between. Germline V CDR1 and CDR2: SGHTA, FQGTGA. CDR3 size: 12 residues. The CDR3 DNA follows: TGTGCCAGCAGCTCCTCGGGGTCCGTCTACACCTTC. This gives the protein CASSSSGSVYTF.

V and J are TRBV28 and TRBJ2-3; 7 nucleotides line up with TRBD1. The CDR3 covers 17 residues. Trimming took 0 bases from V and 2 from J; bases not matched to a gene: 8. The germline CDR1 and CDR2 sequences are MDHEN and SYDVKM. CDR3 residues: CASSLWTGTASTDTQYF. Here the CDR3 DNA reads TGTGCCAGCAGTTTATGGACTGGGACAGCATCCACAGATACGCAGTATTTT.

The chain carries TRBV7-9 and TRBJ2-2, with D perhaps matching TRBD2 (6 bases). V shed 8 bases and J shed 2 bases, with 12 bases lying between them. CDR1 is SEHNR and CDR2 is FQNEAQ in the germline V gene (reference sequence). The CDR3 has 14 amino acids. The CDR3 bases are TGTGCCAGCGTTAGCGGTATTAACACCGGGGAGCTGTTTTTT. Translating gives CASVSGINTGELFF.

The rearrangement uses TRBV19 and TRBJ2-2; 8 bases agree with TRBD2. The CDR3 has 14 residues. Germline CDR1 and CDR2: LNHDA and SQIVND (reference sequence). With V trimmed by 6 bases and J by 5 bases, 5 bases remained unmatched. The CDR3 here is CASSGRAKTGELFF. CDR3 DNA: TGTGCCAGTAGCGGGAGGGCCAAGACCGGGGAGCTGTTTTTT.

The gene calls are TRBV6-5 and TRBJ2-2, with D maybe TRBD1 (5 bases). CDR3 length: 15 residues. Germline CDR1 MNHEY, CDR2 SVGAGI. V was shortened by 2 bases and J by 7 bases, with 14 bases between the two germline ends. CDR3 sequence reads: CASSYADSPSGELFF. For the CDR3, the DNA is TGTGCCAGCAGTTACGCTGACAGTCCCAGCGGGGAGCTGTTTTTT.

The chain combines TRBV18 with TRBJ2-7; D remains unclear. The CDR3 is 15 residues long. The V gene's germline CDR1 is KGHSH and CDR2 LQKENI. V lost 0 bases, J lost 2 bases, and 11 bases lay in between. CDR3 nucleotides: TGTGCCAGCTCACCACCCAACCTATCTCCCTACGAGCAGTACTTC. Translation gives CASSPPNLSPYEQYF.

This clone was seen a handful of times. V usage is TRBV28 and J usage is TRBJ2-7; 9 positions match TRBD1. The CDR3 is made up of 14 amino acids. Trimming cost V 6 bases and J 5 bases; bases outside gene matches: 8. Germline loops: CDR1 MDHEN, CDR2 SYDVKM. The CDR3 DNA follows: TGTGCCAGCAGATCGGGACAGGGAACGGACGAGCAGTACTTC. Its translation is CASRSGQGTDEQYF.

The chain uses TRBV28 and TRBJ1-1; tentatively, D is TRBD1 (5 bases). The CDR3 is 15 residues long. V was trimmed by 4 bases and J by 1 base, leaving 13 bases between them. From germline, CDR1 is MDHEN and CDR2 SYDVKM. The DNA of the CDR3 is TGTGCCAGCAGTTCCCCGGCAAGGGGGAACACTGAAGCTTTCTTT. Protein product: CASSSPARGNTEAFF.